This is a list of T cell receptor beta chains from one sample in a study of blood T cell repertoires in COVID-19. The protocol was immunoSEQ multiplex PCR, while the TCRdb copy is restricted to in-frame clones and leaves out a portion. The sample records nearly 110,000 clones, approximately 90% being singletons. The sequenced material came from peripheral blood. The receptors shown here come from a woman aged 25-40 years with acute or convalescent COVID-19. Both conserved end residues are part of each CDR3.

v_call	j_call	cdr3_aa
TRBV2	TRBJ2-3	CASSELGQPSTDTQYF
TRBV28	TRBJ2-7	CASSFSGSGEQYF
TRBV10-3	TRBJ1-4	CAISAQTGENEKLFF
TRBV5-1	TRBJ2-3	CASSRGTSGRIGTDTQYF
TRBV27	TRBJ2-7	CASSLSPSGSNGAQYF
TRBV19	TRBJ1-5	CASSPAQALNQPQHF
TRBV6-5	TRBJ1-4	CASSQGQPVNEKLFF
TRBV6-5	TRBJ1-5	CASSYDRGQPQHF
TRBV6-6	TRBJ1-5	CASSYGGQGGQPQHF
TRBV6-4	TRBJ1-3	CASRAHDRPSGNTIYF
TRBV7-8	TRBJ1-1	CASSPPNIRGFTEAFF
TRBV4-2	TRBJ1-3	CASSQDVWGYSGNTIYF
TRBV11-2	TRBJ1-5	CASSLGQTNQPQHF
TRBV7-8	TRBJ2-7	CASSLALGVGGLYEQYF
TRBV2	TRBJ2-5	CALKGTAKRQETQYF
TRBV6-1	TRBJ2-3	CASSEEVGEDTQYF
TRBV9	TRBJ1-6	CASSVGTDNNSPLHF
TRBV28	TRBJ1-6	CASTRTGNSPLHF
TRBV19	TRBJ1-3	CASRPRGTGNTIYF
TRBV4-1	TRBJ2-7	CASSPLKGQIYEQYF
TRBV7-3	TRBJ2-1	CASSVTGIQNNEQFF
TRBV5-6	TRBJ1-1	CASSLQGAEAFF
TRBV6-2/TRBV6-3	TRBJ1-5	CASSYSKGFSQPQHF
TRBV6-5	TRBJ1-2	CASSLTLRGYTF
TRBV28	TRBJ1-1	CASSLYSGTEAFF
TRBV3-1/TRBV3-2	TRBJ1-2	CASSPPSRGTRGYTF
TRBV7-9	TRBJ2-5	CASSIGLAGVGQETQYF
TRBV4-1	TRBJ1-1	CASSLGQGTTEAFF
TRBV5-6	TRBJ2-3	CASSLTPGTGATDTQYF
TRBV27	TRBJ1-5	CASSLGGGDSNQPQHF
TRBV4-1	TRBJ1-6	CASSLDRGSPLHF
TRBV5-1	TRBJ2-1	CASSLGQTDNEQFF
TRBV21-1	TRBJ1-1	CASSKTHLCNTEAFF
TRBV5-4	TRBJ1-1	CASNLPTGSDTEAFF
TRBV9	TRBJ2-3	CASSVEVAGGLGDTQYF
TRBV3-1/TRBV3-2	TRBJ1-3	CASSLLQQFGNTIYF
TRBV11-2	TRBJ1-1	CASSKTGWESTEAFF
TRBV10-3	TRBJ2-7	CAISEATGSYEQYF
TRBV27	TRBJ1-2	CASSPFVRGEDGYTF
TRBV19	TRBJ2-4	CASLDRGLQNIQYF
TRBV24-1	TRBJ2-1	CATSETTGGTYEQFF
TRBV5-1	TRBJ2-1	CASSLSGGAGNEQFF
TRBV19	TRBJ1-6	CASSLTDQVGYNSPLHF
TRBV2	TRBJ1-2	CASGQTIYGYTF
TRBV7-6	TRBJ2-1	CASSLSGGSYNEQFF
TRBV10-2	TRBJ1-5	CASSEDSYSNQPQHF
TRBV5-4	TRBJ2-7	CASSLSTSGNSEQYF
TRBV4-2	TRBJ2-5	CASSQEVRAETQYF
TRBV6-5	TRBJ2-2	CASSTLAETGELFF
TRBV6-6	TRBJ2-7	CASTISQGAEQYF
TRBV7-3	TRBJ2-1	CASSLGLAGEALNEQFF
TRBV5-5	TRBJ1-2	CASSFGQGVLVYGYTF
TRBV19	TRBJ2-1	CASSISPVLEQFF
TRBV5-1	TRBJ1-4	CASSLGPPGQANEKLFF
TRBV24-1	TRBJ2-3	CATSDRRQGGADTQYF
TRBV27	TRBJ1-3	CASSSRQGSGNTIYF
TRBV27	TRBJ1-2	CASSFGGGGGYTF
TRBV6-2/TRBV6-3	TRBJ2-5	CASSTLAGEKETQYF
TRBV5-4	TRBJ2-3	CASSLAKERSTDTQYF